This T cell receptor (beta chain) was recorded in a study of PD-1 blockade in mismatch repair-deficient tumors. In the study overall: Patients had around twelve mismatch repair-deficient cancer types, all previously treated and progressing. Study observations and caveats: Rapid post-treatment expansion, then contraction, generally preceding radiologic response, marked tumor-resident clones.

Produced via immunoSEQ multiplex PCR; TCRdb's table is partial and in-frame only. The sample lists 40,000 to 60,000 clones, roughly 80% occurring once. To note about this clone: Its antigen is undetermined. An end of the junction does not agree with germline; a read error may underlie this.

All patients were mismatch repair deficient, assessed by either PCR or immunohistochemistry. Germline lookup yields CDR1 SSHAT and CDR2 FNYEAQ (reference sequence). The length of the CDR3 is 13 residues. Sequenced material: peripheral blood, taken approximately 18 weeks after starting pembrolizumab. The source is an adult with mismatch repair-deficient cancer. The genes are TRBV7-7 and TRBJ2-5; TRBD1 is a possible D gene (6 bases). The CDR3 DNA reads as TGTGCTAGCAGCCGGGGACAACAAGAGACCCAGTACTTC. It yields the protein CASSRGQQETQYF.